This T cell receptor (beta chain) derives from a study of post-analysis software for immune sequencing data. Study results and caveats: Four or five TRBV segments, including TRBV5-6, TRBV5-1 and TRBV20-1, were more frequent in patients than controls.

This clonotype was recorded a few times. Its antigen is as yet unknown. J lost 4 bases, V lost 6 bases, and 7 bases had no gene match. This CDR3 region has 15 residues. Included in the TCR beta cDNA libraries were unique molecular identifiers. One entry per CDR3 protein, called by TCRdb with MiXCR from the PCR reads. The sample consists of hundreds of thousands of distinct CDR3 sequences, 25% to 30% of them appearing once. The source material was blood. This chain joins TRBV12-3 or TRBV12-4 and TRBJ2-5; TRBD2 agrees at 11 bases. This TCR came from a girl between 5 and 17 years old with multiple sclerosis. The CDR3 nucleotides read TGTGCCAGCAGCCCACTAGCGGGAGTGCGAGAGACCCAGTACTTC. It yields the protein CASSPLAGVRETQYF.